This T cell receptor beta chain was profiled in a study of OX40 agonist ivuxolimab in advanced cancers. CDR1 is SGDLS and CDR2 is YYNGEE in the germline V gene. With V trimmed by 6 bases and J by 0 bases, 6 bases remained unmatched. The CDR3 is made up of 14 amino acids. Libraries were prepared by immunoSEQ multiplex PCR; TCRdb keeps only in-frame clonotypes and omits some of them. The top ten clones hold 10% of a sample with roughly 82,000 clones, roughly 90% of them seen once. This receptor was obtained from an adult with an advanced solid tumor such as melanoma, head and neck, liver or kidney cancer. The chain combines TRBV9 with TRBJ2-7; 7 positions match TRBD1. The sample in question was CD4+ or CD8+ T cells sorted from blood, obtained in a trial of the OX40 agonist ivuxolimab. The CDR3 protein is CASTRTGNSYEQYF. The CDR3 DNA reads as TGTGCCAGCACACGGACAGGAAACTCCTACGAGCAGTACTTC.